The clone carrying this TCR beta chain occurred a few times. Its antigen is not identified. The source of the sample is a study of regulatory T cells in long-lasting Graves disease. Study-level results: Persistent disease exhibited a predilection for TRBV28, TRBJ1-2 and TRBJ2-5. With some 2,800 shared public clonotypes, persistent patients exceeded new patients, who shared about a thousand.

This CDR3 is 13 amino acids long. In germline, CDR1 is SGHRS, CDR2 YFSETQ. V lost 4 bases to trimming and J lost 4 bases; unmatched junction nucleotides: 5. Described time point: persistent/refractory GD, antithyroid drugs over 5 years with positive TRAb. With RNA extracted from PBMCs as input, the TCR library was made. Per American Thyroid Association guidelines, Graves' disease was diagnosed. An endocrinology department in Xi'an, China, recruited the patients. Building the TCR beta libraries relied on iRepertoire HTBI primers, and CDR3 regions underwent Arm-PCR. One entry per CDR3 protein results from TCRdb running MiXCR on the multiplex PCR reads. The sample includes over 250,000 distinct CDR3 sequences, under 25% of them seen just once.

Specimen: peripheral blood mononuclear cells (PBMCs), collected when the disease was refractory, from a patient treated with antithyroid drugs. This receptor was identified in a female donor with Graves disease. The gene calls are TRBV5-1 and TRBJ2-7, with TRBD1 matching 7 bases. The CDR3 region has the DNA TGCGCCAGCAGCCGATGGACAGGTTACGAGCAGTACTTC. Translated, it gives CASSRWTGYEQYF.